This TCR beta chain was sequenced in a study of T cells in Graves' hyperthyroidism and ophthalmopathy. The study, taken as a whole, reports: Blood also held most thyroid clonotypes expanded beyond 0.001. Ophthalmopathy stood apart from stable hyperthyroidism in a 13 V-J model. Ophthalmopathy prediction by the model preceded onset by a median roughly 6 months.

The CDR3 regions of TCR beta were amplified from RNA transcripts. Carried out on the TCR CDR3, a first-round RT-PCR used the HTBI primer set. TCRdb ran MiXCR on the multiplex PCR reads and lists one entry per CDR3 protein. This table holds fewer than 700,000 distinct CDR3 sequences, roughly 17% found once. This clonotype was seen many times. Its antigen remains unidentified. Fresh 10 ml peripheral blood yielded PBMCs. Trimming cost V 7 bases and J 7 bases, with 8 bases left between them. Looked up from germline, CDR1 is DFQATT and CDR2 is SNEGSKA (reference sequence). This CDR3 is 10 amino acids long. This TCR was sampled from a woman aged 18-29 years with Graves' ophthalmopathy. The V and J genes are TRBV20-1 and TRBJ2-1, with D unresolved. Sequenced input: blood. In DNA form, the CDR3 reads TGCAGTGGGTCGGCGAATGAGCAGTTCTTC. Its protein product is CSGSANEQFF.